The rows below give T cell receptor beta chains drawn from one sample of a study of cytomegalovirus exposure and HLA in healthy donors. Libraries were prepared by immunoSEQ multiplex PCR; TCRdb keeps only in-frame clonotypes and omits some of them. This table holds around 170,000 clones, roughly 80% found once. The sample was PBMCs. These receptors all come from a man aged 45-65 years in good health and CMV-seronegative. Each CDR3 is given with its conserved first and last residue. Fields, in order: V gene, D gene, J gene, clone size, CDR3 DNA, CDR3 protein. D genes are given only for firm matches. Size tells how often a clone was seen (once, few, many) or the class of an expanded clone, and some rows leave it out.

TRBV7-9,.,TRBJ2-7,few,TGTGCCAGCAGCGCACAGGGCTACGAGCAGTACTTC,CASSAQGYEQYF
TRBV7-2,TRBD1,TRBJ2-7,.,TGTGCCAGCAGCTTAGAGGGCGGGACAGGGATTTTCGAGCAGTACTTC,CASSLEGGTGIFEQYF
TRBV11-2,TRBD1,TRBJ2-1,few,TGTGCCAGCAGCTACGGACAGGGGAGGGATGAGCAGTTCTTC,CASSYGQGRDEQFF
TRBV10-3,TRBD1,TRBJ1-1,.,TGTGCCATCAGAGGGGGCCTCGGGAACACTGAAGCTTTCTTT,CAIRGGLGNTEAFF
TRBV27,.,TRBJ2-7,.,TGTGCCAGCAGTTTTGCACAGATCGGCGAGCAGTACTTC,CASSFAQIGEQYF
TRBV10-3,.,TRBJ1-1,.,TGTGCCATCGGTTCAACAGGGAACACTGAAGCTTTCTTT,CAIGSTGNTEAFF
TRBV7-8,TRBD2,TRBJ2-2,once,TGTGCCAGCAGCCCCTCGGGGGGGCCTTCCGGGGAGCTGTTTTTT,CASSPSGGPSGELFF
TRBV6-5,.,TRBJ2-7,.,TGTGCCAGCAGTTACGTACAGGCCTCCTACGAGCAGTACTTC,CASSYVQASYEQYF
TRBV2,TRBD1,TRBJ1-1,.,TGTGCCAGCAGGGGGGACAGGCCCCTTATGGGCGCTGAAGCTTTCTTT,CASRGDRPLMGAEAFF
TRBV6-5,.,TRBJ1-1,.,TGTGCCAGCAGTTACTTGACAGCCCGAAACACTGAAGCTTTCTTT,CASSYLTARNTEAFF